These 7 T cell receptor beta chains originate from one sample sequenced in a study of T cells expressing NK-cell markers. TCRdb re-called the 5' RACE reads; one entry per CDR3 protein, DNA not given. Found here are about 390,000 distinct CDR3 sequences; the top ten clones hold about 10%. The sequenced sample was blood T cells: a sorted CD56 or NKG2C T cell subset, CD4+ or CD8+ T cells, or bulk PBMC T cells (not recorded which). The receptors derive from a woman aged 45-65 years in good health.

This chain links TRBV27 with TRBJ1-2; TCRdb picks TRBD1, but there is no DNA to check that call. CDR3 length: 13 amino acids. The V gene's germline CDR1 is MNHEY and CDR2 SMNVEV (reference sequence). CDR3 sequence: CASSSTGLDGYTF.

The rearrangement links TRBV11-3 to TRBJ2-2; no DNA is available, so the TRBD1 call from TCRdb remains unchecked. Germline V gives CDR1 SGHNT, CDR2 YENEEA. CDR3 length equals 20 residues. CDR3 region: CASSLRDLDRVRTGTGELFF.

The V call is TRBV5-1, the J call TRBJ1-1. The CDR3 consists of 14 residues. Germline V gene data show CDR1 as SGHRS and CDR2 as YFSETQ. The CDR3 sequence: CASSPGDMNTEAFF.

This chain connects TRBV18 to TRBJ2-7; TCRdb calls TRBD1, which cannot be checked without DNA. This CDR3 has 13 amino acids. The germline CDR1 and CDR2 sequences are KGHSH and LQKENI. The CDR3 spells CASSTTGSYEQYF.

This chain connects TRBV24-1 to TRBJ2-1; TCRdb picks TRBD2, but there is no DNA to check that call. The CDR3 extends over 14 amino acids. Germline V gene data show CDR1 as KGHDR and CDR2 as SFDVKD. CDR3 sequence reads: CATSDRTSVDEQFF.

J is TRBJ1-4 and V is TRBV27. The CDR3 consists of 16 residues. Germline V gene data show CDR1 as MNHEY and CDR2 as SMNVEV (reference sequence). The CDR3 spells CASSPPRALANEKLFF.

The chain combines TRBV4-1 with TRBJ1-1; TCRdb indicates TRBD1, and absent DNA this call remains unverified. The CDR3 totals 16 residues. Germline values: CDR1 MGHRA, CDR2 YSYEKL. The CDR3 loop reads CASSQARPNRDTEAFF.